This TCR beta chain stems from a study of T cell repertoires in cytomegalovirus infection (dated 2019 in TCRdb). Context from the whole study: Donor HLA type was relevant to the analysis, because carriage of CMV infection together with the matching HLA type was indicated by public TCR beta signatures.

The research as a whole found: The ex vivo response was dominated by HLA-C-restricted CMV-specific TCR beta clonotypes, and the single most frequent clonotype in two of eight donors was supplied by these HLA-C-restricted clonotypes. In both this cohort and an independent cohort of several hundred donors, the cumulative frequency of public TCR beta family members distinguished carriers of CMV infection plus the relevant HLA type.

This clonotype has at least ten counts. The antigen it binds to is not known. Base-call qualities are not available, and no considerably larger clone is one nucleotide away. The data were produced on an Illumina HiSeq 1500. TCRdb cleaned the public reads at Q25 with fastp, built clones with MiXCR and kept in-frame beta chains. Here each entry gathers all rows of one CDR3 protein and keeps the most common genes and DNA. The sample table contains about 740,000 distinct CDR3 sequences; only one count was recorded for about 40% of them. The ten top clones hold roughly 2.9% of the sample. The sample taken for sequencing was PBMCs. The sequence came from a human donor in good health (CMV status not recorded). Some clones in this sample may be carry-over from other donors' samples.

The DNA reads TGTGCCAGCAGCTTACTCAGCTCCTACGAGCAGTACTTC. Its amino acids are CASSLLSSYEQYF. This sequence uses TRBV12-3 or TRBV12-4 and TRBJ2-7; the D gene assignment is ambiguous. The trim is 6 bases for V and 0 bases for J, with a gap of 9 bases between the germline ends. The CDR3 covers 13 residues, taking in both the cysteine and the phenylalanine. Only the CDR3 DNA stays, 39 bases, in frame from base 1.